The T cell receptor beta chain described here comes from a study of identical twins. The study, taken as a whole, reports: Possibly, invariant MAIT and iNKT cells partly confounded zero-insertion analyses. Models underestimated TCR alpha sharing (out-of-frame) in monozygotic twins.

The table lists this clonotype with a few counts. The antigen remains undetermined. Addition of a universal primer site occurred through template switching, and cDNA carried unique molecular identifiers. MiXCR was run by TCRdb on the 5' RACE reads, yielding one entry per CDR3 protein. The profile shows some 240,000 distinct CDR3 sequences, 10% of them singletons. CDR1 SGHDN and CDR2 FVKESK come from the germline V gene. This CDR3 spans 15 amino acids. The V end lost 4 bases, the J end lost 0 bases, and 10 bases lay between the germline ends. The receptor's source is a man aged 50 to 60 in good health. Sequenced material: memory T cells sorted from blood. The chain combines TRBV14 with TRBJ2-1, with D unresolved. The CDR3 DNA reads as TGTGCCAGCAGCCGAGGAATTGTCTCCTACAATGAGCAGTTCTTC. Translating it yields CASSRGIVSYNEQFF.